The T cell receptor beta chain described here comes from a study of blood T cell repertoires in COVID-19. The V end was cut by 8 bases, the J end by 0 bases, with 17 bases between. Germline CDR1 reads SNHLY; CDR2 reads FYNNEI. The CDR3 is made up of 15 amino acids. In the original workflow: Reference gene primer amplification gave nucleated cell count estimates. Generated by immunoSEQ multiplex PCR, the TCRdb table keeps only in-frame clones and is missing some. From that table come the V and J calls and clone size; the DNA was used to work out D and trimming. The sample includes fewer than 300,000 clones, about nine tenths seen only once; the top ten take under 3%.

Sequenced material: peripheral blood. The source is a person aged 18 to 30 with COVID-19, enrolled during active disease. The rearrangement uses TRBV2 and TRBJ2-7, with a possible D match to TRBD1 (6 bases). The CDR3: CASLQGRTISYEQYF. The CDR3 nucleotides read TGTGCCAGCCTTCAGGGGCGCACCATCTCCTACGAGCAGTACTTC.